This TCR beta chain was recorded in a study of shared clonotypes between healthy human individuals. Study-level points and caveats: Depth was large, yet rarefaction showed that sorted-subset sequencing was incomplete. Donor clonotype sharing was expected to depend on sequencing depth. Naive CD4 clonotype sharing across a few donors was 4% to 5.5%.

V shed 5 bases and J shed 6 bases, with 9 bases lying between them. The CDR3 runs 12 residues. Per the germline V gene, CDR1 is SEHNR and CDR2 is FQNEAQ (reference sequence). CD45RO-negative cells were positively selected for CCR7, leaving out terminally differentiated effector memory CD45RA+ cells. The assay was immunoSEQ multiplex PCR, and TCRdb's table has in-frame clones only and misses some. The sample has hundreds of thousands of clones; nearly 95% are singletons. As concerns this clone: No antigen is known for it.

The chain couples TRBV7-9 to TRBJ2-3; D is unresolved. Sequenced: naive CD8+ T cells sorted from blood. This sequence was found in a man aged 30 to 45 in good health. DNA for the CDR3: TGTGCCAGCAGCCCCCCCGCCGATACGCAGTATTTT. Amino acids: CASSPPADTQYF. The full variable domain, in which reference TRBV7-9 and TRBJ2-3 provide the parts outside the CDR3, is DTGVSQNPRHKITKRGQNVTFRCDPISEHNRLYWYRQTLGQGPEFLTYFQNEAQLEKSRLLSDRFSAERPKGSFSTLEIQRTEQGDSAMYLCASSPPADTQYFGPGTRLTVL.